This T cell receptor beta chain comes out of a study of human T cells and chemical hapten exposure. Study as a whole: Per-sample variation in TCR yield stemmed mainly from small pooled library volume differences.

Time point denoted: patch test 2, 6 weeks after DPC sensitization. Indicated treatment: therapeutic diphenylcyclopropenone sensitization with weekly scalp DPC. RNA extraction used unfractionated whole blood as the source of total RNA. TCRdb reanalysed the RACE reads using MiXCR and keeps one entry per CDR3 protein. The table has 35,000 to 45,000 distinct CDR3 sequences, approximately 9.5% seen once; the top ten hold around 14%. The germline CDR1 and CDR2 sequences are SGHAT and FQNNGV. This CDR3 spans 15 amino acids. V shed 3 bases and J shed 0 bases, with 10 bases lying between them. Sequencing was performed on whole blood, taken in connection with sensitization to the hapten diphenylcyclopropenone (DPC). The receptor was isolated from a woman under 40 with alopecia areata. Some clones in this sample may be carry-over from other donors' samples. The chain couples TRBV11-2 to TRBJ2-3; weak D call: TRBD2 (6 bases). The CDR3 DNA sequence: TGTGCCAGCAGCTTTGGGGGGAGAAGCACAGATACGCAGTATTTT. Translating it yields CASSFGGRSTDTQYF.